This T cell receptor (beta chain) was identified during a study of cytomegalovirus exposure and HLA in healthy donors. With respect to this clone: No antigen is known for it.

Primers included in the PCR were 60 Vbeta and 13 Jbeta primers. The method was immunoSEQ multiplex PCR; TCRdb's version includes in-frame clones alone and lacks a portion of them. The sample carries over 50,000 clones, about 86% recorded once. Findings and limits, study-wide: Only CMV serostatus was available as immune exposure information. Cytomegalovirus-associated TCR beta chains were listed, numbering approximately 150. Sequencing artifact likely explains a cluster of highly shared sequence variants.

Germline V CDR1 and CDR2: MNHEY, SMNVEV (reference sequence). Trimming removed 6 bases from V and 6 bases from J, with 14 bases in between. CDR3 length: 14 amino acids. The genes are TRBV27 and TRBJ2-2; weak D call: TRBD2 (7 bases). What was sequenced was PBMCs. The TCR originated in a middle-aged man in good health and CMV-seronegative. CDR3 in DNA: TGTGCCAGCAGCGTGGGGGGGCGGCCCGGGGAGCTGTTTTTT. Protein product: CASSVGGRPGELFF.